The T cell receptor beta chain described here comes from a study of identical twins (dated by TCRdb to 2016 to 2017). For the wider study: To test whether fetal clonotypes persist, the study used deep sequencing on TCR alpha and beta repertoires from monozygotic twins, unrelated adults of various ages, and cord blood. To rule out contamination, the twin experiments were replicated at different times with different library preparation protocols.

Only healthy Caucasian donors were included. The twin cohort consisted of three pairs of female monozygotic twins, all aged about 18 to 29 years. The RNA used for TCR libraries was isolated from peripheral blood mononuclear cells. The germline V gene (reference sequence) sets CDR1 to GTSNPN and CDR2 to SVGIG. From cysteine to phenylalanine, the CDR3 is 16 amino acids long. The kept DNA is CDR3 alone, 48 bases in frame from the first base. V is shortened by 0 bases, J by 1 base, and the region joining them spans 14 bases. This clonotype was recorded a few times. Its antigen is not yet known. Nothing much larger sits one base from this clone, and base qualities are not available. Libraries were constructed by 5' RACE. TCRdb shows the sequencer as Illumina HiSeq 2000. Template switching added a universal primer binding site, and the final cDNA carried a unique molecular identifier that allowed TCR cDNA molecules to be counted accurately. First-strand cDNA for TCR alpha and beta chains was synthesized from specific primers in the conserved constant-segment region. To control for contamination, each cDNA library was double barcoded with a SMART-Mk sample barcode plus Illumina barcodes. TruSeq adapter sequences and Illumina sample barcodes were added in two successive PCR steps. The Illumina HiSeq platform was used with custom primers to sequence TCR alpha and beta cDNA libraries. Per the original workflow: Raw reads were processed with MiGEC to extract unique molecular identifiers, and MiXCR was used to determine CDR3 positions. For each individual, recombination models were inferred using an EM algorithm with the repgenHMM and IGoR tools. Shared clonotypes were analyzed with the tcR package in R, and sharing was normalized by the product of cloneset sizes. To study raw recombination free of thymic and clonal selection effects, out-of-frame nonproductive sequences were analyzed. TCRdb applied fastp at Q25 and MiXCR to the public reads, then kept only in-frame beta chains. Rows with one shared CDR3 protein collapse into an entry with the most common genes and DNA. These V and J calls are TCRdb output, not the study's own analysis. Here the sample has a few hundred thousand distinct CDR3 sequences; over 8.5% occur a single time. The ten largest clones take up around 3.1% of the sample.

Points the paper makes about the study in general: In beta out-of-frame sequences, excess twin sharing was weaker, because having fewer shared sequences lowered the signal-to-noise ratio. Compared with coincidental sharing between unrelated individuals, out-of-frame TCR alpha sequences shared between twins had an excess of sequences with low generation probability. Recombination models systematically underestimated out-of-frame TCR alpha sharing in monozygotic twins but agreed with sharing between unrelated individuals. Abundant cord blood beta clonotypes carried fewer insertions; young adult naive repertoires showed a weaker similar trend, while memory repertoires showed none. Zero-insertion analyses could be partly confounded by invariant T cells such as MAIT and iNKT, though diverse VJ usage argued against such confounding for most clonotypes. Conclusions relied on cross-sectional statistical analysis, since the same donors could not be followed over many years.

These sequences were also reported in another study, on yellow fever vaccine responses in identical twins. The second study, in turn, reports: The authors reported that the T cell response to vaccination in identical twins appeared partly convergent and partly personalized. In the study, vaccine-responding T cell clones were precisely tracked in identical twins.

Rearrangement joined TRBV30 to TRBJ2-3; the D gene is not confidently resolved. The material sequenced was PBMCs. The receptor comes from a young woman in good health. The sequenced DNA is TGTGCCTGGAGTGTAGCAGGACCCTCGCGCACAGATACGCAGTATTTT. Translated, it gives CAWSVAGPSRTDTQYF.